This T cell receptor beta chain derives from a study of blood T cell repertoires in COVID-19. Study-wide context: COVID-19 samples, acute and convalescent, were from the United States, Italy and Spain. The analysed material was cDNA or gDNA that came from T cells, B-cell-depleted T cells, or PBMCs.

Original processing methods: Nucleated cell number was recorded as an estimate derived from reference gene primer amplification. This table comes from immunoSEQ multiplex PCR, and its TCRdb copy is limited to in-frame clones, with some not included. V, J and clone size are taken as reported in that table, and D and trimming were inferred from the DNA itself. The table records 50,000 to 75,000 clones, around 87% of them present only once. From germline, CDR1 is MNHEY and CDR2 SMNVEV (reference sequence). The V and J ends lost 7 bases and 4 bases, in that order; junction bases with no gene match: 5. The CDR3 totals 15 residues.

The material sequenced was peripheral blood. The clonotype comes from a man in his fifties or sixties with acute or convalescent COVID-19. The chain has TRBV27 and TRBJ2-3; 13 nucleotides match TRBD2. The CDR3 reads CASKLAGGPPDTQYF. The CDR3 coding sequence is TGTGCCAGCAAACTAGCGGGGGGGCCCCCAGATACGCAGTATTTT.